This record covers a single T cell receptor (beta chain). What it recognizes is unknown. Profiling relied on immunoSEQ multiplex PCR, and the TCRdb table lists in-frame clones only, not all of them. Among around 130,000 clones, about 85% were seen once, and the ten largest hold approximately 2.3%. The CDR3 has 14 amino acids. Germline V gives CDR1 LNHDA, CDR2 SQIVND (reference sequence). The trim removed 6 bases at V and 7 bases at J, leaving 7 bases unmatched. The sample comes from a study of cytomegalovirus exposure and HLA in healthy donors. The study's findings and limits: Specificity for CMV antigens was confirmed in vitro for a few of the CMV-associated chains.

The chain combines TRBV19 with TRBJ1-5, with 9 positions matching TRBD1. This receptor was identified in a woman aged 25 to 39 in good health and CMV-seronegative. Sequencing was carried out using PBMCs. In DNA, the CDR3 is TGTGCCAGTAGGGGACAGGGAGTTGGACAGCCCCAGCATTTT. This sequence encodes CASRGQGVGQPQHF.